The sequence of this T cell receptor beta chain was determined in a study of ipilimumab plus nivolumab after autologous stem cell transplantation. Study as a whole: Both relapsed and primary refractory DLBCL were included.

Germline trimming cut 0 bases from V and 2 bases from J; bases unmatched to any gene: 4. The CDR3 consists of 16 residues. Looked up from germline, CDR1 is SEHNR and CDR2 is FQNEAQ (reference sequence). Sequencing used immunoSEQ multiplex PCR; TCRdb keeps in-frame clones, though not all of them. The table includes 20,000 or so clones, roughly 69% detected once. Checkpoint therapy with ipilimumab 1 mg/kg began 14 to 28 days after transplant. This chain connects TRBV7-9 to TRBJ2-3, with 8 bases aligning to TRBD2. The origin of this receptor is a male donor with diffuse large B-cell lymphoma. Sample: PBMCs, taken in a trial of ipilimumab plus nivolumab as post-transplant consolidation. The CDR3 DNA follows: TGTGCCAGCAGCTTAGCCGCCGGACTAGCCACAGATACGCAGTATTTT. The encoded protein is CASSLAAGLATDTQYF. The whole variable domain, filled in from reference TRBV7-9 and TRBJ2-3, reads DTGVSQNPRHKITKRGQNVTFRCDPISEHNRLYWYRQTLGQGPEFLTYFQNEAQLEKSRLLSDRFSAERPKGSFSTLEIQRTEQGDSAMYLCASSLAAGLATDTQYFGPGTRLTVL.